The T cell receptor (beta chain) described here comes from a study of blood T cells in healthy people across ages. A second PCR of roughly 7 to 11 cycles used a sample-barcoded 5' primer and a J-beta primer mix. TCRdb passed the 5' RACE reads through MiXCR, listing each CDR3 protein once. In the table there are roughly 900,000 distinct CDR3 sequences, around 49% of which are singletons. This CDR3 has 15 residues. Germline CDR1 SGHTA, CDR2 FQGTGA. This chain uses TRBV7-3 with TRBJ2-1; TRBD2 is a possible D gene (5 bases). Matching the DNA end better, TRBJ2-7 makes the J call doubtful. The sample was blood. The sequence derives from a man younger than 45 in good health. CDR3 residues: CASSLTEGSYNEQYF. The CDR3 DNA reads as TGTGCCAGCAGCTTAACTGAGGGATCCTACAATGAGCAGTACTTC.